This T cell receptor beta chain was captured by sequencing in a study of blood T cell repertoires in COVID-19. This clone was observed a few times. In germline, CDR1 is SGHTA, CDR2 FQGNSA. The length of the CDR3 is 17 residues. Germline trimming cut 5 bases from V and 5 bases from J; bases unmatched to any gene: 14. Per the original data handling: Estimates of nucleated cell counts were drawn from the amplification of reference gene primers. TCRdb keeps only in-frame clones here, not all; method: immunoSEQ multiplex PCR. D and trimming come from the DNA, and the V and J calls and clone size come from that table. The table records around 140,000 clones, approximately 87% of them present only once.

The sequence came from an elderly man with acute or convalescent COVID-19. This sequence joins TRBV7-2 and TRBJ2-3; 9 bases map to TRBD2. The specimen was peripheral blood. CDR3 nucleotides: TGTGCCAGCAGCCCGACGAGACTAGCGGTTTTTCGAGATACGCAGTATTTT. It specifies CASSPTRLAVFRDTQYF.